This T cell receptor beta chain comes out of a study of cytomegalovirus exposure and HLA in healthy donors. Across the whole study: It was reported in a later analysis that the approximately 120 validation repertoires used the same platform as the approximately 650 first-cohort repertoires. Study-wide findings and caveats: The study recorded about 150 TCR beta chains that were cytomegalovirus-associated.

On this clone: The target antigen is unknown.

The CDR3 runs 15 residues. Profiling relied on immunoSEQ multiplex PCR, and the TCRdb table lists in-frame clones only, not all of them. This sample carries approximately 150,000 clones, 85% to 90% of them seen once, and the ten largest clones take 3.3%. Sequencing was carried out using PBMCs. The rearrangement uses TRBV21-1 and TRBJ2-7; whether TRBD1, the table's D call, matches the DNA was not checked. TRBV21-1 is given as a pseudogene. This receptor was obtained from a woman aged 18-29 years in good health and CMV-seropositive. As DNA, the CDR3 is TGTGCCAGCAGCGCCCACAGGTTTCTCTCCTACGAGCAGTACTTC. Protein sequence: CASSAHRFLSYEQYF.